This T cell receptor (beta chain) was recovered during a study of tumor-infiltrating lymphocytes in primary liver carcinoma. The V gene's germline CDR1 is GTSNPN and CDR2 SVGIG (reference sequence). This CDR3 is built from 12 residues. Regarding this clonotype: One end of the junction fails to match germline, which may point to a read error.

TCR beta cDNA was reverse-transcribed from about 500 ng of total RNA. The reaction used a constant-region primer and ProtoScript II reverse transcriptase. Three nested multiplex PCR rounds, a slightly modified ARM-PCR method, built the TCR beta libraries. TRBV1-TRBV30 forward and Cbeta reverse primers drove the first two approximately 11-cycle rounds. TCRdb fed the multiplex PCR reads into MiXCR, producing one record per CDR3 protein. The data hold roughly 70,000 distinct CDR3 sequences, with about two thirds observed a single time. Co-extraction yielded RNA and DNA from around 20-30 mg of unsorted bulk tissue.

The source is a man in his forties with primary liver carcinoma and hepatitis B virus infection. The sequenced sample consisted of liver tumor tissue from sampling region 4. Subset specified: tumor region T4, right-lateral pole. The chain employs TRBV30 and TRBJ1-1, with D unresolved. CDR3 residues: CAWGREGTEAFF. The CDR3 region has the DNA TGTGCCTGGGGCCGGGAAGGCACTGAAGCTTTCTTC.